The 22 T cell receptor beta chains given below trace back to one sample, sequenced in a study of beta chain features in type 1 diabetes. Overall study findings and caveats: There was a moderate but significant shortening of TCRB CDR3s in all four CD4+ subsets of Type 1 diabetes patients.

Their antigens remain unidentified. The authors reverse transcribed all of the isolated RNA, so sequencing captured expressed TCRB transcripts. TCRdb's table, derived via immunoSEQ multiplex PCR, lists solely in-frame clones and lacks some. This sample yields roughly 330,000 clones, of which 13% are seen a single time; roughly 0.016% belongs to the top ten. Sequenced input: naive CD4+ T cells from blood. The source is a woman younger than 30 with type 1 diabetes.

V usage is TRBV11-1 and J usage is TRBJ2-7; D is uncertain. V lost 1 base and J 7 bases, leaving 8 bases between the germline ends. The CDR3 is made up of 12 amino acids. Germline V gives CDR1 SGHAT, CDR2 FQDESV (reference sequence). CDR3 coding DNA: TGTGCCAGCAGCTTAGTTGCGTGGGAGCAGTACGTC. It is translated as CASSLVAWEQYV.

This clone was detected a few times. V usage is TRBV10-3 and J usage is TRBJ2-7; D possibly matches TRBD1 or TRBD2 (6 bases each). Trimming removed 9 bases at V and 6 bases at J, with 18 bases between. Germline CDR1 ENHRY, CDR2 SYGVKD. CDR3 length: 13 residues. The DNA for the CDR3 is TGTGCCATTCGGGACGCCGGAGGGGGCGAGCAGTACGTC. It specifies CAIRDAGGGEQYV.

This clone was seen a few times. The chain employs TRBV5-4 and TRBJ2-7, with D possibly TRBD2 on 5 matching bases. Germline-derived CDR1 and CDR2 are SGHNT and YYREEE (reference sequence). The V end was cut by 0 bases, the J end by 5 bases, with 9 bases between. The CDR3 contains 13 residues. The CDR3 spells CASSLAERDEQYF. CDR3 DNA: TGTGCCAGCAGCTTGGCCGAGAGGGACGAGCAGTACTTC.

V and J are TRBV29-1 and TRBJ2-2; D remains ambiguous. The CDR3 runs to 14 residues. V was clipped by 4 bases and J by 0 bases, with 9 bases between them. Germline V gene lookup returns CDR1 SQVTM and CDR2 ANQGSEA. CDR3 in DNA: TGCAGCGTTGGAGACGGTCCGAACACCGGGGAGCTGTTTTTT. Amino acid sequence: CSVGDGPNTGELFF.

The chain combines TRBV7-3 with TRBJ2-2, with 8 bases lining up with TRBD2. The CDR3 consists of 15 residues. The germline V gene encodes CDR1 SGHTA and CDR2 FQGTGA. Trimming took 6 bases from V and 0 from J; bases not matched to a gene: 3. The CDR3 protein is CASSLSGTNTGELFF. The DNA of the CDR3 is TGTGCCAGCAGTCTTAGCGGGACGAACACCGGGGAGCTGTTTTTT.

This clone was seen more than once but under ten times. The chain links TRBV5-6 to TRBJ1-1; TRBD1 matches at 8 bases. Losses at the gene ends were 4 bases for V and 2 bases for J; bases not matched to a gene: 4. Germline CDR1 and CDR2: SGHDT and YYEEEE. This CDR3 region has 14 residues. CDR3 bases: TGTGCCAGCAGCCGGGACAGGAAAAACACTGAAGCTTTCTTT. Translated: CASSRDRKNTEAFF.

The J gene is TRBJ2-7, the V gene TRBV5-6, with 9 bases fitting TRBD1. The ends lost 5 bases at V and 4 bases at J; junction bases unmatched: 7. Germline CDR1 is SGHDT and CDR2 is YYEEEE. The length of the CDR3 is 14 residues. The CDR3 is CASRGTGFTYEQYV. CDR3 bases: TGTGCCAGCAGGGGGACAGGGTTCACTTACGAGCAGTACGTC.

The V gene is TRBV7-2, the J gene TRBJ2-3, with TRBD2 matching over 12 bases. Looked up from germline, CDR1 is SGHTA and CDR2 is FQGNSA. The CDR3 covers 14 residues. Unmatched junction bases numbered 7, after V lost 11 bases and J lost 4 bases. For the CDR3, the DNA is TGTGCCGTTTCTAGCGGGAGGGGCGCAGATACGCAGTATTTT. Translated, it gives CAVSSGRGADTQYF.

This clone was seen only a few times. The CDR3 here is CASSSGTSGTGELFF. CDR3 in DNA: TGTGCCAGCTCCTCCGGGACTAGCGGCACCGGGGAGCTGTTTTTT. This sequence joins TRBV7-9 and TRBJ2-2; 11 nucleotides align to TRBD2. CDR1 and CDR2 from the germline V gene are SEHNR and FQNEAQ (reference sequence). The CDR3 runs to 15 residues. V lost 8 bases and J lost 4; bases outside the gene matches: 6.

This clone came up a few times. The rearrangement joins TRBV9 to TRBJ2-3; 14 nucleotides align to TRBD2. The CDR3 has 18 residues. The junction had 7 bases not matched to a gene; V was cut back by 3 bases and J by 1 base. The germline gives CDR1 SGDLS, CDR2 YYNGEE. The CDR3: CASSAGTSGRIRTDTQYF. In DNA form, the CDR3 reads TGTGCCAGCAGCGCCGGGACTAGCGGGAGAATCCGCACAGATACGCAGTATTTT.

On this clone itself: Other DNA sequences from this sample encode an identical CDR3 as well. The chain carries TRBV30 and TRBJ1-1, with D perhaps matching TRBD1 (6 bases). CDR1 and CDR2 from the germline V gene are GTSNPN and SVGIG (reference sequence). Trimming removed 3 bases at V and 2 bases at J, with 10 bases between. The CDR3 length is 13 residues. This CDR3 reads CAWRGQPNTEAFF. The CDR3 coding sequence is TGTGCCTGGAGAGGACAGCCTAACACTGAAGCTTTCTTT. Drawing the rest from reference TRBV30 and TRBJ1-1, the complete variable domain is SQTIHQWPATLVQPVGSPLSLECTVEGTSNPNLYWYRQAAGRGLQLLFYSVGIGQISSEVPQNLSASRPQDRQFILSSKKLLLSDSGFYLCAWRGQPNTEAFFGQGTRLTVV.

This chain links TRBV5-1 with TRBJ2-4; D gene unclear. In germline, CDR1 is SGHRS, CDR2 YFSETQ. The V end was cut by 4 bases, the J end by 8 bases, with 13 bases between. This CDR3 has 13 residues. The CDR3 region has the DNA TGCGCCAGCAGCACTGACGCTCGGGACATTCAGTACTTC. Encoded protein: CASSTDARDIQYF. Complete variable domain (other parts from reference TRBV5-1 and TRBJ2-4): KAGVTQTPRYLIKTRGQQVTLSCSPISGHRSVSWYQQTPGQGLQFLFEYFSETQRNKGNFPGRFSGRQFSNSRSEMNVSTLELGDSALYLCASSTDARDIQYFGAGTRLSVL.

This clone showed up just a few times. The chain uses TRBV7-8 and TRBJ1-2; D call uncertain. Trimming removed 2 bases from V and 2 bases from J, with 6 bases in between. This CDR3 spans 13 amino acids. Germline-derived CDR1 and CDR2 are SGHVS and FQNEAQ. CDR3 residues: CASSLRENYGYTF. The CDR3 region has the DNA TGTGCCAGCAGCTTAAGGGAGAACTATGGCTACACCTTC. The variable domain in full, completed from reference TRBV7-8 and TRBJ1-2, reads GAGVSQSPRYKVAKRGQDVALRCDPISGHVSLFWYQQALGQGPEFLTYFQNEAQLDKSGLPSDRFFAERPEGSVSTLKIQRTQQEDSAVYLCASSLRENYGYTFGSGTRLTVV.

This clone showed up just a few times. The chain joins TRBV7-8 to TRBJ2-7, with TRBD2 identical over 12 bases. Germline CDR1 reads SGHVS; CDR2 reads FQNEAQ. The CDR3 totals 12 residues. V lost 5 bases and J lost 12; bases outside the gene matches: 5. CDR3 DNA sequence: TGTGCCAGCAGCCCCGGGACTAGCGGGTGGTACGTC. Amino acid sequence: CASSPGTSGWYV.

The chain employs TRBV9 and TRBJ2-1, with 8 bases aligning to TRBD2. Germline lookup yields CDR1 SGDLS and CDR2 YYNGEE. This CDR3 spans 17 amino acids. V trimming: 0 bases; J trimming: 0 bases; junction bases outside the gene matches: 5. DNA of the CDR3: TGTGCCAGCAGCGTAGGTGTAGCGGGACCCTCCTACAATGAGCAGTTCTTC. It yields the protein CASSVGVAGPSYNEQFF.

The V call is TRBV5-1, the J call TRBJ1-2; D not certain. Germline V gene data show CDR1 as SGHRS and CDR2 as YFSETQ. CDR3 size: 15 residues. The germline V and J ends were trimmed by 1 base and 2 bases, with 12 bases remaining between them. CDR3 coding DNA: TGCGCCAGCAGCTTGTCCATATCCGGGAACTATGGCTACACCTTC. Its protein is CASSLSISGNYGYTF.

This clone was counted between two and nine times. This chain joins TRBV18 and TRBJ2-7, with D maybe TRBD2 (5 bases). V was cut by 1 base and J by 7 bases, with 11 bases left in between. Germline V gene sequence: CDR1 KGHSH, CDR2 LQKENI. The CDR3 has 13 amino acids. CDR3 sequence: CASSPQGSGEQYV. In DNA form, the CDR3 reads TGTGCCAGCTCACCACAGGGTTCGGGAGAGCAGTACGTC.

This clone showed up just a few times. The V gene is TRBV9, the J gene TRBJ1-3; TRBD1 might be the D (5 bases). Trimming took off 4 bases at V and 3 bases at J, with 8 bases between the two ends. Germline values: CDR1 SGDLS, CDR2 YYNGEE. This CDR3 has 13 amino acids. CDR3 bases: TGTGCCAGCAGCCCGGGGGATGGAAACACCATATATTTT. Amino acids: CASSPGDGNTIYF.

This sequence joins TRBV6-5 and TRBJ1-1, with a weak D call TRBD1 (5 bases). Germline values: CDR1 MNHEY, CDR2 SVGAGI. The CDR3 has 11 amino acids. V lost 1 base and J 8 bases, leaving 5 bases between the germline ends. The CDR3: CASSYYREAFF. CDR3 DNA: TGTGCCAGCAGTTACTACAGGGAAGCTTTCTTT.

This chain links TRBV7-9 with TRBJ2-6; the match to TRBD2 covers 8 bases. V was pared by 1 base and J by 2 bases, with 7 bases of the junction left unmatched. The CDR3 has 18 amino acids. Germline V lookup: CDR1 SEHNR, CDR2 FQNEAQ (reference sequence). The CDR3: CASSLEGVSGAGANVLTF. CDR3 DNA sequence: TGTGCCAGCAGCTTAGAAGGAGTTAGCGGGGCTGGGGCCAACGTCCTGACTTTC.

The chain carries TRBV6-5 and TRBJ2-4; 7 positions match TRBD2. Looked up from germline, CDR1 is MNHEY and CDR2 is SVGAGI. The V gene end was trimmed by 2 bases and the J gene end by 9 bases; junction bases not matched to a gene: 13. This CDR3 spans 16 amino acids. The CDR3: CASSYGPSGGRGIQYF. CDR3 in DNA: TGTGCCAGCAGTTACGGTCCTAGCGGAGGGCGGGGCATTCAGTACTTC.

J is TRBJ1-3 and V is TRBV28; D unresolved. In germline, CDR1 is MDHEN, CDR2 SYDVKM. The germline V and J ends were trimmed by 6 bases and 8 bases, with 17 bases remaining between them. The CDR3 length is 14 residues. DNA for the CDR3: TGTGCCAGCAGCCCGCCCCCGGGAATCGACACCATATATTTT. This gives the protein CASSPPPGIDTIYF.